Sequencing of this T cell receptor (beta chain) was carried out in a study of T cells in Graves' hyperthyroidism and ophthalmopathy. Overall study results and limits: Ophthalmopathy was separated from stable hyperthyroidism by a 13 V-J model.

Worth noting for this clonotype: Its antigen remains unidentified.

This CDR3 has 14 amino acids. Germline V gene sequence: CDR1 MNHEY, CDR2 SVGAGI. Trimming shortened V by 2 bases and J by 4 bases, and 11 bases separated the two germline ends. Amplified regions were TCR beta CDR3 sequences from RNA transcripts. RT-PCR in the first round (using the HTBI primer set) targeted the TCR CDR3. TCRdb redid the calling of the multiplex PCR reads with MiXCR, one entry per CDR3 protein. The repertoire has 300,000 to 450,000 distinct CDR3 sequences, about a sixth of them found once; the top ten carry almost 35%. The sample comprised blood. This clonotype originated in a woman in her twenties or thirties with Graves' hyperthyroidism that later progressed to Graves' ophthalmopathy. This chain connects TRBV6-5 to TRBJ1-1, with TRBD1 as a possible D gene (6 bases). CDR3 loop: CASSYPGVSTEAFF. The CDR3 bases are TGTGCCAGCAGTTACCCAGGGGTATCCACTGAAGCTTTCTTT.